This entry lists 26 T cell receptor beta chains sequenced from one sample in a study of radiotherapy plus CTLA-4 blockade in lung cancer. Data came from immunoSEQ multiplex PCR; TCRdb stores just in-frame clones and leaves some out. The table shows around 82,000 clones, with about 88% occurring only once. The sequences come from peripheral blood, collected from a patient treated with radiotherapy plus ipilimumab. The receptors shown here come from a human donor with non-small cell lung cancer that progressed on radiotherapy plus ipilimumab.

The CDR3 loop is CASGLVGDEQFF. The CDR3 DNA reads as TGTGCTAGTGGTTTGGTAGGGGATGAGCAGTTCTTC. V and J are TRBV12-5 and TRBJ2-1, with D possibly being TRBD1 (5 bases). V gave up 0 bases and J gave up 8 bases, with 5 bases separating them. This CDR3 spans 12 amino acids. Germline V gives CDR1 LGHNT, CDR2 FRNRAP.

About this clone: The junction departs from germline at one end; a sequencing error may be responsible. The V call is TRBV10-3, the J call TRBJ2-5; 9 bases map to TRBD2. The CDR3 length is 15 residues. Germline CDR1 reads ENHRY; CDR2 reads SYGVKD. The chain's CDR3 is CATSGAGGTQETQYF. The CDR3 DNA is TGTGCCACCAGTGGCGCGGGGGGGACTCAAGAGACCCAGTACTTC.

The J gene is TRBJ2-2, the V gene TRBV15; D remains unclear. In germline, CDR1 is LNHNV, CDR2 YYDKDF (reference sequence). V was cut by 0 bases and J by 8 bases, with 7 bases left in between. The length of the CDR3 is 13 residues. CDR3 coding DNA: TGTGCCACCAGCAGAGATGGGGTGGGGGAGCTGTTTTTT. It translates to CATSRDGVGELFF.

V and J are TRBV7-2 and TRBJ1-5; a weak D match, TRBD1 (5 bases). Germline CDR1 is SGHTA and CDR2 is FQGNSA. The CDR3 contains 17 residues. V was cut by 5 bases and J by 4 bases, with 21 bases left in between. The CDR3 region is CASSPMAGPGGNQPQHF. CDR3 nucleotide sequence: TGTGCCAGCAGCCCTATGGCAGGGCCGGGGGGAAATCAGCCCCAGCATTTT.

The chain joins TRBV5-1 to TRBJ2-6; 9 bases line up with TRBD1. V shed 7 bases, J shed 0 bases, and the junction held 5 bases outside the gene matches. The CDR3 totals 16 residues. Germline V lookup: CDR1 SGHRS, CDR2 YFSETQ. CDR3 region: CASGRQGDSGANVLTF. CDR3 DNA: TGCGCCAGCGGAAGACAGGGGGACTCTGGGGCCAACGTCCTGACTTTC. The complete variable domain, with remaining parts taken from reference TRBV5-1 and TRBJ2-6, reads KAGVTQTPRYLIKTRGQQVTLSCSPISGHRSVSWYQQTPGQGLQFLFEYFSETQRNKGNFPGRFSGRQFSNSRSEMNVSTLELGDSALYLCASGRQGDSGANVLTFGAGSRLTVL.

The V gene is TRBV4-2, the J gene TRBJ1-2; 7 bases align to TRBD1. The CDR3 is 14 amino acids. Germline assignment: CDR1 LGHNA and CDR2 YNFKEQ. Unmatched junction bases numbered 8, after V lost 2 bases and J lost 8 bases. This CDR3 reads CASSQRTGAVGYTF. CDR3 sequence (DNA): TGTGCCAGCAGCCAACGCACAGGGGCGGTAGGCTACACCTTC.

The chain carries TRBV7-2 and TRBJ2-3; 7 bases fit TRBD1. This CDR3 has 12 amino acids. Germline CDR1 SGHTA, CDR2 FQGNSA. The ends lost 7 bases at V and 7 bases at J; junction bases unmatched: 5. The CDR3 spells CASTQDRNTQYF. CDR3 DNA sequence: TGTGCCAGCACCCAGGACAGGAATACGCAGTATTTT.

The chain recombines TRBV27 with TRBJ2-2; D is ambiguous. V was pared by 5 bases and J by 0 bases, with 10 bases between. The CDR3 covers 15 residues. The germline gives CDR1 MNHEY, CDR2 SMNVEV (reference sequence). In nucleotides, the CDR3 is TGTGCCAGCAGTCCGTGGACGGCGAACACCGGGGAGCTGTTTTTT. Encoded protein: CASSPWTANTGELFF.

The chain uses TRBV9 and TRBJ2-2; D is ambiguous. Germline loops: CDR1 SGDLS, CDR2 YYNGEE. The CDR3 has 12 residues. Trimming left V 5 bases short and J 2 bases short, with 4 bases between. CDR3 DNA: TGTGCCAGCAGACCCAACACCGGGGAGCTGTTTTTT. Residues: CASRPNTGELFF.

The V and J genes are TRBV2 and TRBJ1-1; D is ambiguous. Trimming stripped 2 bases from V and 1 base from J, with 11 bases between. The CDR3 is 15 amino acids. Germline V gene lookup returns CDR1 SNHLY and CDR2 FYNNEI. The CDR3 DNA reads as TGTGCCAGCAGTGAATTGCCCCAGGCGAACACTGAAGCTTTCTTT. This sequence encodes CASSELPQANTEAFF.

The rearrangement joins TRBV7-2 to TRBJ1-5; tentatively, D is TRBD1 (5 bases). Germline assignment: CDR1 SGHTA and CDR2 FQGNSA. Trimming removed 0 bases from V and 2 bases from J, with 8 bases in between. This CDR3 is built from 15 residues. The CDR3 bases are TGTGCCAGCAGCTTAGCGGGGACGGGCAATCAGCCCCAGCATTTT. Translating it yields CASSLAGTGNQPQHF.

The rearrangement uses TRBV28 and TRBJ1-2, with D uncertain. The CDR3 loop spans 12 amino acids. CDR1 and CDR2 from the germline V gene are MDHEN and SYDVKM. V dropped 2 bases and J dropped 6 bases, with 7 bases sitting between them. The CDR3 here is CASSLEANGYTF. As DNA, the CDR3 is TGTGCCAGCAGTTTAGAAGCGAATGGCTACACCTTC.

The chain uses TRBV7-2 and TRBJ1-1; D gene unclear. V was trimmed by 5 bases and J by 1 base, leaving 8 bases between them. The germline V gene encodes CDR1 SGHTA and CDR2 FQGNSA. The CDR3 length is 13 residues. The CDR3 nucleotides are TGTGCCAGCAGCACCTTTAAGAACACTGAAGCTTTCTTT. This translates into CASSTFKNTEAFF.

The V gene is TRBV18, the J gene TRBJ1-4, with 8 nucleotides matching TRBD1. The CDR3 covers 18 residues. Trimming at V came to 5 bases and at J to 7 bases, leaving 18 bases not matched to a gene. Germline lookup yields CDR1 KGHSH and CDR2 LQKENI. CDR3 protein: CASSNTWTGSIIGEKLFF. In DNA form, the CDR3 reads TGTGCCAGCTCAAATACGTGGACAGGGAGCATCATAGGTGAAAAACTGTTTTTT.

The chain links TRBV6-5 to TRBJ1-4, with TRBD1 as a possible D gene (6 bases). In germline, CDR1 is MNHEY, CDR2 SVGAGI. There are 16 residues in the CDR3. V shed 0 bases and J shed 0 bases, with 8 bases lying between them. CDR3 nucleotide sequence: TGTGCCAGCAGTTACTCGACAGGAACAACTAATGAAAAACTGTTTTTT. Translation: CASSYSTGTTNEKLFF.

The chain recombines TRBV19 with TRBJ2-3; D might be TRBD1 or TRBD2, each matching 5 bases. V was clipped by 3 bases and J by 0 bases, with 10 bases between them. Per the germline V gene, CDR1 is LNHDA and CDR2 is SQIVND (reference sequence). The CDR3 length is 15 residues. CDR3 protein: CASSIPRGSTDTQYF. CDR3 sequence (DNA): TGTGCCAGTAGTATCCCACGGGGCAGCACAGATACGCAGTATTTT.

The chain links TRBV6-5 to TRBJ1-1; D not resolved. This CDR3 has 11 amino acids. V dropped 5 bases and J dropped 9 bases, with 10 bases sitting between them. The V gene's germline CDR1 is MNHEY and CDR2 SVGAGI. This chain's CDR3 is CASSRHLQAFF. CDR3 DNA: TGTGCCAGCAGTCGACACCTCCAAGCTTTCTTT.

V usage is TRBV28 and J usage is TRBJ1-1, with D unclear. Deletions cut 3 bases from V and 1 base from J, with 6 bases between. CDR1 is MDHEN and CDR2 is SYDVKM in the germline V gene. The CDR3 consists of 13 residues. DNA of the CDR3: TGTGCCAGCAGTTTGCCGACGAACACTGAAGCTTTCTTT. It yields the protein CASSLPTNTEAFF.

Only a few counts were recorded for this clone. The chain recombines TRBV14 with TRBJ1-1; D uncertain. Deletions cut 1 base from V and 11 bases from J, with 11 bases between. Per germline, CDR1 SGHDN and CDR2 FVKESK. The length of the CDR3 is 12 residues. The CDR3 reads CASSQVTGRAFF. CDR3 coding DNA: TGTGCCAGCAGCCAAGTGACTGGGAGGGCTTTCTTT. Complete variable domain (other parts from reference TRBV14 and TRBJ1-1): EAGVTQFPSHSVIEKGQTVTLRCDPISGHDNLYWYRRVMGKEIKFLLHFVKESKQDESGMPNNRFLAERTGGTYSTLKVQPAELEDSGVYFCASSQVTGRAFFGQGTRLTVV.

In its sample, this clone was seen a few times. The chain joins TRBV19 to TRBJ2-7; 7 positions agree with TRBD1. Germline CDR1 and CDR2: LNHDA and SQIVND (reference sequence). The length of the CDR3 is 15 residues. The trim removed 5 bases at V and 0 bases at J, leaving 7 bases unmatched. The CDR3 DNA is TGTGCCAGTAGTCGCACCGGACAGGTCTCCTACGAGCAGTACTTC. Translation: CASSRTGQVSYEQYF.

The chain has TRBV5-6 and TRBJ1-2, with D hard to call. This CDR3 has 11 residues. Trimming removed 6 bases from V and 8 bases from J, with 11 bases in between. CDR1 is SGHDT, CDR2 YYEEEE, per germline. The CDR3 nucleotides read TGTGCCAGCACTCTGAACACAGGCTACACCTTC. The encoded protein is CASTLNTGYTF.

The rearrangement uses TRBV6-5 and TRBJ1-5; TRBD1 matches 8 bases. CDR1 and CDR2 from the germline V gene are MNHEY and SVGAGI. The trim removed 5 bases at V and 7 bases at J, leaving 10 bases unmatched. The CDR3 is made up of 15 amino acids. The CDR3 sequence: CASSPDRAPLQPQHF. The DNA for the CDR3 is TGTGCCAGCAGTCCGGACAGGGCGCCTTTACAGCCCCAGCATTTT.

This clone was picked up a small number of times. The chain combines TRBV19 with TRBJ2-7; D gene uncertain. Germline V gene data show CDR1 as LNHDA and CDR2 as SQIVND (reference sequence). Trimming removed 6 bases from V and 6 bases from J, with 9 bases in between. CDR3 length: 11 amino acids. The CDR3 region is CASSGGSEQYF. In DNA, the CDR3 is TGTGCCAGTAGCGGTGGTAGCGAGCAGTACTTC.

This clone was counted a few times. CDR3: CASSFTLRGLAGNEQFF. The CDR3 bases are TGTGCCAGCAGCTTTACCCTTCGGGGACTAGCGGGAAATGAGCAGTTCTTC. The V and J genes are TRBV11-3 and TRBJ2-1; 13 positions agree with TRBD2. V shed 3 bases, J shed 7 bases, and the junction held 9 bases outside the gene matches. In germline, CDR1 is SGHNT, CDR2 YENEEA. The CDR3 has 17 residues.

In its sample, this clone was seen a few times. This chain links TRBV6-5 with TRBJ1-3; D remains unclear. Trimming cost V 0 bases and J 5 bases, with 5 bases left between them. In germline, CDR1 is MNHEY, CDR2 SVGAGI. CDR3 length: 13 amino acids. Written as DNA, the CDR3 is TGTGCCAGCAGTTACTCGACGCGAAACACCATATATTTT. Protein: CASSYSTRNTIYF.

The V and J genes are TRBV15 and TRBJ2-3; D remains unclear. CDR1 is LNHNV and CDR2 is YYDKDF in the germline V gene (reference sequence). Trimming took off 4 bases at V and 0 bases at J, with 14 bases between the two ends. The CDR3 runs 16 residues. The CDR3 is CATSTSGGPSTDTQYF. DNA of the CDR3: TGTGCCACCAGCACCTCGGGTGGGCCTAGCACAGATACGCAGTATTTT.